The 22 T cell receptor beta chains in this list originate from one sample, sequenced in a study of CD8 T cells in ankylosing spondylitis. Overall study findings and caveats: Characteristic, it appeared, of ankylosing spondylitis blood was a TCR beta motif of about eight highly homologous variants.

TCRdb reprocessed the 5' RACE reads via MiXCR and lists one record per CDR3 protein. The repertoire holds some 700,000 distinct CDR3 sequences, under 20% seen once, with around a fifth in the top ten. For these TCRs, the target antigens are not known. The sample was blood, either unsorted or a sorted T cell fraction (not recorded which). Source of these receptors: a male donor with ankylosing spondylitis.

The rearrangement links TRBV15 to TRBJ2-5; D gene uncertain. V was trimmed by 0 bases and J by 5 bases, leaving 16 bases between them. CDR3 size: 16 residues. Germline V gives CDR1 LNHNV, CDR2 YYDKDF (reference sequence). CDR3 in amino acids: CATSRDLDSRRETQYF. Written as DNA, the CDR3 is TGTGCCACCAGCAGAGATCTTGACTCCCGGCGGGAGACCCAGTACTTC.

In DNA form, the CDR3 reads TGTGCCAGCAGTTTAGAGTGGGCTAGCGGGGGATACGAGCAGTACTTC. Encoded protein: CASSLEWASGGYEQYF. The chain carries TRBV27 and TRBJ2-7; 10 positions agree with TRBD2. The CDR3 loop spans 16 amino acids. Germline V gene sequence: CDR1 MNHEY, CDR2 SMNVEV (reference sequence). The V and J ends lost 2 bases and 4 bases, in that order; junction bases with no gene match: 8.

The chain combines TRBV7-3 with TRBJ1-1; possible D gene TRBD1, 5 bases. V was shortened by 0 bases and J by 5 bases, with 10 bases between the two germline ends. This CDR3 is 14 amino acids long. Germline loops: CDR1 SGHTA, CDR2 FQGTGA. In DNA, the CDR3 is TGTGCCAGCAGCTTAACTCATGAGGGGACTGAAGCTTTCTTT. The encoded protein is CASSLTHEGTEAFF.

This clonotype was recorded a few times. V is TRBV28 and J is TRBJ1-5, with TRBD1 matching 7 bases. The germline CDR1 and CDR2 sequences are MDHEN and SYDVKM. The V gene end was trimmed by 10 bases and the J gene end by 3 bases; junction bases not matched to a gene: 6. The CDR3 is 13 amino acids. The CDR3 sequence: CATYRGYNQPQHF. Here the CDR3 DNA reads TGTGCCACCTACAGGGGTTACAATCAGCCCCAGCATTTT.

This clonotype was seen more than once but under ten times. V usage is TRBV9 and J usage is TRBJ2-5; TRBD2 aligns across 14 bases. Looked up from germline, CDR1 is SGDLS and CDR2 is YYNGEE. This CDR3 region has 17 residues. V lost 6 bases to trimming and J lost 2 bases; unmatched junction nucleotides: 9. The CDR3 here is CASTRTSGGSLQETQYF. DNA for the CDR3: TGTGCCAGCACCCGGACTAGCGGGGGGTCCCTTCAAGAGACCCAGTACTTC.

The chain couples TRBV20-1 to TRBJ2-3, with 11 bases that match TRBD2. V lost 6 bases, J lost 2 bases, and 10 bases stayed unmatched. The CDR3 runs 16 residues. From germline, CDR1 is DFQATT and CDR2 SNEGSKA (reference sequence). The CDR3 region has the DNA TGCAGTGCGCAAGCGGGACTAGCGGAGATCACAGATACGCAGTATTTT. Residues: CSAQAGLAEITDTQYF.

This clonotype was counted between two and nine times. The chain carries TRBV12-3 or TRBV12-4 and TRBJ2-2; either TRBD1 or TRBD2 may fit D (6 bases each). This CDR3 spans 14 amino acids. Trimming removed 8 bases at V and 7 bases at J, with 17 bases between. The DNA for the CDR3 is TGTGCCAGCGAAATAGGGGGAGGTGGCGGGGAGCTGTTTTTT. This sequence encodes CASEIGGGGGELFF.

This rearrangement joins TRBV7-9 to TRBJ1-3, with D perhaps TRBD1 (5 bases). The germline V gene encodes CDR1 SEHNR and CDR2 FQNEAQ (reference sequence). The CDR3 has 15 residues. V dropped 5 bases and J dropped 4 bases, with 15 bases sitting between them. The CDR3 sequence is CASSPAGGGGNTIYF. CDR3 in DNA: TGTGCCAGCAGCCCTGCGGGGGGAGGAGGAAACACCATATATTTT.

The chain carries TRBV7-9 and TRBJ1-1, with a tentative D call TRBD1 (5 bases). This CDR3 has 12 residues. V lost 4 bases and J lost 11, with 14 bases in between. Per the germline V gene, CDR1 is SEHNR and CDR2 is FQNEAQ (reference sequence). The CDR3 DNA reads TGTGCCAGCAGCTCCGGGGGAGGGGCCGCTTTCTTT. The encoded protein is CASSSGGGAAFF. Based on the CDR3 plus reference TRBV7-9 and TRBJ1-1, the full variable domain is DTGVSQNPRHKITKRGQNVTFRCDPISEHNRLYWYRQTLGQGPEFLTYFQNEAQLEKSRLLSDRFSAERPKGSFSTLEIQRTEQGDSAMYLCASSSGGGAAFFGQGTRLTVV.

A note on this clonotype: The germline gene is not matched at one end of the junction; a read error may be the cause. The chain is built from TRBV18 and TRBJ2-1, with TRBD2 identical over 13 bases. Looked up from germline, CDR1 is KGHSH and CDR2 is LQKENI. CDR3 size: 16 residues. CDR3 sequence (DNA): TGTGCCAGCTCTCCACTAGCGGGGGGGCTCTCGGATGAGCAGTTCTTC. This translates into CASSPLAGGLSDEQFF. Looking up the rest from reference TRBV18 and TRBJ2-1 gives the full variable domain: NAGVMQNPRHLVRRRGQEARLRCSPMKGHSHVYWYRQLPEEGLKFMVYLQKENIIDESGMPKERFSAEFPKEGPSILRIQQVVRGDSAAYFCASSPLAGGLSDEQFFGPGTRLTVL.

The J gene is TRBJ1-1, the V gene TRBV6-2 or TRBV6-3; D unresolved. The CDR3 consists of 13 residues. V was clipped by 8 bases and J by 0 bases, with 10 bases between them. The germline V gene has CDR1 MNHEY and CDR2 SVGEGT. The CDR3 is CASQPQLNTEAFF. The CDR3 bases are TGTGCCAGCCAGCCGCAGTTGAACACTGAAGCTTTCTTT.

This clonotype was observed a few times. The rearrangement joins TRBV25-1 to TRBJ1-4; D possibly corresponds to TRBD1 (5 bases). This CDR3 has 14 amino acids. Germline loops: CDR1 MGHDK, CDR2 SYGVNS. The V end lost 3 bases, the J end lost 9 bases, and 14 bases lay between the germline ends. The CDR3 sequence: CASSDQGGTKKLFF. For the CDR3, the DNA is TGTGCCAGCAGTGACCAGGGCGGGACGAAAAAACTGTTTTTT. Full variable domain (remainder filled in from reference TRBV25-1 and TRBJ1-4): EADIYQTPRYLVIGTGKKITLECSQTMGHDKMYWYQQDPGMELHLIHYSYGVNSTEKGDLSSESTVSRIRTEHFPLTLESARPSHTSQYLCASSDQGGTKKLFFGSGTQLSVL.

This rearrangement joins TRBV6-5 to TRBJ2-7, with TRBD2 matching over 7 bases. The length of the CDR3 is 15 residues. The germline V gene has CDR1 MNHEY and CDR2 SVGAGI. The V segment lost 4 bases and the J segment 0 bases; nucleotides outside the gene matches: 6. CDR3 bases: TGTGCCAGCAGTTTGTTTGGCGGGGGCTCCTACGAGCAGTACTTC. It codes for CASSLFGGGSYEQYF.

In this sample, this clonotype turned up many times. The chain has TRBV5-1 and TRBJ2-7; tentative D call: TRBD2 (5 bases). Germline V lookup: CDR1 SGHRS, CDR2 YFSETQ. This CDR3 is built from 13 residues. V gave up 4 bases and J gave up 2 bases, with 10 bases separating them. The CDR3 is CASSRTGTYEQYF. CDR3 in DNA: TGCGCCAGCAGCCGGACTGGAACCTACGAGCAGTACTTC.

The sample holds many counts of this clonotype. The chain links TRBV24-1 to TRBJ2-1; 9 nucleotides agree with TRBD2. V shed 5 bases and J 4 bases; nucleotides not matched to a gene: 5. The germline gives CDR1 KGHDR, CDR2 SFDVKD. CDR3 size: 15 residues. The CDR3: CATSVAGGGYNEQFF. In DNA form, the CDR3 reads TGTGCCACCAGTGTGGCGGGAGGGGGGTACAATGAGCAGTTCTTC.

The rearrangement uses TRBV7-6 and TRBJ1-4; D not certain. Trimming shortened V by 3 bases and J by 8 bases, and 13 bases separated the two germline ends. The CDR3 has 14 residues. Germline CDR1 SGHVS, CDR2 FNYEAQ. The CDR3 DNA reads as TGTGCCAGCAGCTTTAATAGCCAAACAGAAAAACTGTTTTTT. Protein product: CASSFNSQTEKLFF.

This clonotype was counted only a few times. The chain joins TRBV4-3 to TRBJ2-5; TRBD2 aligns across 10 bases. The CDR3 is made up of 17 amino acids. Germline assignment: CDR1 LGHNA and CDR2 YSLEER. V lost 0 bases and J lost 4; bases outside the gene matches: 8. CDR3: CASSQEASGRSGETQYF. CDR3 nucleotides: TGCGCCAGCAGCCAAGAGGCTAGCGGGAGAAGCGGAGAGACCCAGTACTTC.

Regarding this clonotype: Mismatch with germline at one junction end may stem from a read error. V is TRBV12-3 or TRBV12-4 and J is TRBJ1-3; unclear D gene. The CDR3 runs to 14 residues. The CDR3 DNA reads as TGTGACAGCACCGCAGAAACTCGTGGAAACACCATATATTTT. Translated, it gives CDSTAETRGNTIYF.

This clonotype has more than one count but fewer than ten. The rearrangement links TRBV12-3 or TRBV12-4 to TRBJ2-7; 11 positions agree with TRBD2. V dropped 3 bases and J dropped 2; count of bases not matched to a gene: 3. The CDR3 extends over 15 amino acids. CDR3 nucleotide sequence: TGTGCCAGCAGTTTTTCGACTAGCGGGACCTACGAGCAGTACTTC. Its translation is CASSFSTSGTYEQYF.

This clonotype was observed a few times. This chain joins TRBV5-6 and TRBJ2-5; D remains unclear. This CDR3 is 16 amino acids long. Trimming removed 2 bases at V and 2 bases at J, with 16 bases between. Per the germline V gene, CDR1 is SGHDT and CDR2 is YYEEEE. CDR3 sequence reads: CASSFQPGWGQETQYF. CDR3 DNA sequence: TGTGCCAGCAGCTTCCAGCCGGGTTGGGGACAAGAGACCCAGTACTTC.

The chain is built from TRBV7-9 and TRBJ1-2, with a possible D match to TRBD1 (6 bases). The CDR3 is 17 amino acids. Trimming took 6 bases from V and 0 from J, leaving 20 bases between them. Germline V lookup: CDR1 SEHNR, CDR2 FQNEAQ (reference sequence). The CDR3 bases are TGTGCCAGCAGACGCAGGGGCCTGGACCCGACTAACTATGGCTACACCTTC. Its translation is CASRRRGLDPTNYGYTF.

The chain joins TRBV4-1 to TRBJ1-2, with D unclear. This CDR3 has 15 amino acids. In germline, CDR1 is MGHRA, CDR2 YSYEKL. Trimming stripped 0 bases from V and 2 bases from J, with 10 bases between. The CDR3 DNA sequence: TGCGCCAGCAGCCAAGAGAGAGGTGTAAACTATGGCTACACCTTC. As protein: CASSQERGVNYGYTF.